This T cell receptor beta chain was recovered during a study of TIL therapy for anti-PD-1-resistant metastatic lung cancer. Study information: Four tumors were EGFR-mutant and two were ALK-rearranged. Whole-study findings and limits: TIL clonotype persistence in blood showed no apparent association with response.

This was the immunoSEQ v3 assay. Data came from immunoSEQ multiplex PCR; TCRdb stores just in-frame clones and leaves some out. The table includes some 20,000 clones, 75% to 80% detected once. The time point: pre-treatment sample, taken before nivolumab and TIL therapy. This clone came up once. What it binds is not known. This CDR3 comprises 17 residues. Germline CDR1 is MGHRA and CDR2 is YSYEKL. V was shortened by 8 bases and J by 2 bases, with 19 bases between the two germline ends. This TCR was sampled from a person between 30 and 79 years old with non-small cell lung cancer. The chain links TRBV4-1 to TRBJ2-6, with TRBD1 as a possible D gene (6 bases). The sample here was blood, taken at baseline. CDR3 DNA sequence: TGCGCCAGCGGAGATCAGGGGTCCTTCGCTGGGGCCAACGTCCTGACTTTC. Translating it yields CASGDQGSFAGANVLTF.